One sample yielded the 21 T cell receptor beta chains listed below, sequenced in a study of monozygotic twins with inflammatory bowel disease. TCRdb reworked the 5' RACE reads into one entry per CDR3 protein, no DNA. The sample includes over 350,000 distinct CDR3 sequences. The source material was blood. The receptors shown here come from a human donor with ulcerative colitis or Crohn's disease, or a healthy co-twin of an affected twin (not recorded which).

CDR3 in amino acids: CASSVGTSYNEQFF. The chain couples TRBV9 to TRBJ2-1; TCRdb indicates TRBD1, and absent DNA this call remains unverified. The germline CDR1 and CDR2 sequences are SGDLS and YYNGEE. The length of the CDR3 is 14 residues. Together with reference TRBV9 and TRBJ2-1, the CDR3 gives the full variable domain: DSGVTQTPKHLITATGQRVTLRCSPRSGDLSVYWYQQSLDQGLQFLIQYYNGEERAKGNILERFSAQQFPDLHSELNLSSLELGDSALYFCASSVGTSYNEQFFGPGTRLTVL.

The J gene is TRBJ2-7, the V gene TRBV13; without DNA, the TCRdb call of TRBD2 cannot be checked. This CDR3 contains 14 residues. Germline CDR1 reads PRHDT; CDR2 reads FYEKMQ (reference sequence). The CDR3 region is CASSPTAGRNEQYF.

The V call is TRBV20-1, the J call TRBJ2-7. CDR3 length: 15 residues. CDR1 DFQATT and CDR2 SNEGSKA come from the germline V gene (reference sequence). CDR3 protein: CSARDEAEPSYEQYF.

The J gene is TRBJ1-2, the V gene TRBV7-9. The CDR3 totals 15 residues. The germline CDR1 and CDR2 sequences are SEHNR and FQNEAQ (reference sequence). CDR3: CASSTQQTDGKGYTF.

The rearrangement joins TRBV20-1 to TRBJ1-4; the D call from TCRdb, TRBD1, cannot be confirmed without DNA. This CDR3 is built from 17 residues. The germline V gene encodes CDR1 DFQATT and CDR2 SNEGSKA (reference sequence). CDR3 amino acids: CSPLRGQGARRNEKLFF.

This chain uses TRBV29-1 with TRBJ2-2; TCRdb lists TRBD2, though no DNA is available to test this call. Germline loops: CDR1 SQVTM, CDR2 ANQGSEA. The CDR3 runs 13 residues. CDR3 sequence: CSVGPVPTGELFF.

This rearrangement joins TRBV4-3 to TRBJ1-4; the D gene TCRdb calls, TRBD1, cannot be checked with no DNA. Germline CDR1 reads LGHNA; CDR2 reads YSLEER. The CDR3 spans 15 residues. CDR3 region: CASRGTGTGEEKLFF.

The chain is built from TRBV7-8 and TRBJ2-6; the D call of TRBD2 rests on TCRdb alone, since no DNA is present to check it. Germline CDR1 and CDR2: SGHVS and FQNEAQ. The CDR3 is made up of 18 amino acids. The CDR3 region is CASSYGGVGPSGANVLTF.

This sequence joins TRBV5-1 and TRBJ2-2; TCRdb's assignment of TRBD1 cannot be checked, as there is no DNA. Germline CDR1 and CDR2: SGHRS and YFSETQ. This CDR3 is 14 amino acids long. This chain's CDR3 is CASSRTDSTGELFF. The complete variable domain, with remaining parts taken from reference TRBV5-1 and TRBJ2-2, reads KAGVTQTPRYLIKTRGQQVTLSCSPISGHRSVSWYQQTPGQGLQFLFEYFSETQRNKGNFPGRFSGRQFSNSRSEMNVSTLELGDSALYLCASSRTDSTGELFFGEGSRLTVL.

The V and J genes are TRBV2 and TRBJ2-5; TCRdb returns TRBD1, unconfirmable since there is no DNA. Germline values: CDR1 SNHLY, CDR2 FYNNEI. CDR3 length: 15 amino acids. The CDR3: CASSPDGTGVGTQYF. The full variable domain, with the rest looked up from reference TRBV2 and TRBJ2-5, is EPEVTQTPSHQVTQMGQEVILRCVPISNHLYFYWYRQILGQKVEFLVSFYNNEISEKSEIFDDQFSVERPDGSNFTLKIRSTKLEDSAMYFCASSPDGTGVGTQYFGPGTRLLVL.

V and J are TRBV12-3 or TRBV12-4 and TRBJ2-7; absent DNA, TCRdb's TRBD2 call cannot be checked. The CDR3 consists of 13 residues. The CDR3 loop reads CASSLEGWGEQYF.

V usage is TRBV7-9 and J usage is TRBJ2-4. The CDR3 runs to 15 residues. Germline loops: CDR1 SEHNR, CDR2 FQNEAQ (reference sequence). The CDR3 region is CASSSFNLAKNIQYF.

This chain uses TRBV5-1 with TRBJ2-3; there is no DNA to check the TCRdb D call of TRBD2. Germline V gene data show CDR1 as SGHRS and CDR2 as YFSETQ. The CDR3 spans 14 residues. This chain's CDR3 is CASSLELPTDTQYF.

This sequence joins TRBV11-2 and TRBJ1-3. The CDR3 length is 15 residues. Per the germline V gene, CDR1 is SGHAT and CDR2 is FQNNGV. The CDR3 spells CASSLDHSSGNTIYF.

CDR3 amino acids: CSVTGQGRTEAFF. The chain carries TRBV29-1 and TRBJ1-1; TCRdb reports TRBD1, a call that lacks DNA to check it against. This CDR3 has 13 amino acids. CDR1 SQVTM and CDR2 ANQGSEA come from the germline V gene.

The V gene is TRBV4-3, the J gene TRBJ2-1. Germline loops: CDR1 LGHNA, CDR2 YSLEER. This CDR3 region has 15 residues. CDR3 region: CASSQDRSSLNEQFF.

V usage is TRBV6-1 and J usage is TRBJ1-4; the D call of TRBD1 rests on TCRdb alone, since no DNA is present to check it. From germline, CDR1 is MNHNS and CDR2 SASEGT. The CDR3 runs 15 residues. The CDR3 spells CASSRVDSYNEKLFF.

V usage is TRBV19 and J usage is TRBJ2-3; absent DNA, TCRdb's TRBD2 call cannot be checked. This CDR3 region has 16 residues. Per the germline V gene, CDR1 is LNHDA and CDR2 is SQIVND (reference sequence). The CDR3 sequence: CASSGPTSGGTDTQYF.

The chain is built from TRBV7-9 and TRBJ1-1. Germline values: CDR1 SEHNR, CDR2 FQNEAQ (reference sequence). The CDR3 has 13 amino acids. CDR3 in amino acids: CASSFISNTEAFF.

The rearrangement links TRBV7-2 to TRBJ2-5. CDR3 length: 14 residues. Germline CDR1 SGHTA, CDR2 FQGNSA. The CDR3 is CASSPFGYQETQYF. The full variable domain, with the rest looked up from reference TRBV7-2 and TRBJ2-5, is GAGVSQSPSNKVTEKGKDVELRCDPISGHTALYWYRQSLGQGLEFLIYFQGNSAPDKSGLPSDRFSAERTGGSVSTLTIQRTQQEDSAVYLCASSPFGYQETQYFGPGTRLLVL.

The chain employs TRBV20-1 and TRBJ2-1; the D call of TRBD2 rests on TCRdb alone, since no DNA is present to check it. Looked up from germline, CDR1 is DFQATT and CDR2 is SNEGSKA (reference sequence). The CDR3 has 16 amino acids. CDR3: CSARDLAGGDYNEQFF.